The T cell receptor (beta chain) under discussion was sequenced for a study of Ad26.COV2.S vaccination and SARS-CoV-2 variants. Generated by immunoSEQ multiplex PCR, the TCRdb table keeps only in-frame clones and is missing some. The profile covers about 390,000 clones, with around 92% appearing a single time and around 1.7% taken by the ten largest. Noted treatment: over 15 received Ad26.COV2.S at low or high dose, single or two shots; about 5 received placebo; per-sample allocation not given. Specimens were obtained on day 63 following the first vaccine or placebo injection. The TCR originated in a person aged 18-60 years who received the Ad26.COV2.S COVID-19 vaccine or a placebo. The sequencing used peripheral blood, collected in a trial of Ad26.COV2.S vaccine versus placebo.

CDR3 loop: CASSYPVISGGTNTGELFF. CDR3 nucleotides: TGTGCCAGCAGCTACCCAGTAATTAGCGGGGGGACTAACACCGGGGAGCTGTTTTTT. The rearrangement joins TRBV7-2 to TRBJ2-2, with 10 bases fitting TRBD2. Germline CDR1 is SGHTA and CDR2 is FQGNSA. Trimming cost V 4 bases and J 2 bases; bases outside gene matches: 13. The CDR3 loop spans 19 amino acids.